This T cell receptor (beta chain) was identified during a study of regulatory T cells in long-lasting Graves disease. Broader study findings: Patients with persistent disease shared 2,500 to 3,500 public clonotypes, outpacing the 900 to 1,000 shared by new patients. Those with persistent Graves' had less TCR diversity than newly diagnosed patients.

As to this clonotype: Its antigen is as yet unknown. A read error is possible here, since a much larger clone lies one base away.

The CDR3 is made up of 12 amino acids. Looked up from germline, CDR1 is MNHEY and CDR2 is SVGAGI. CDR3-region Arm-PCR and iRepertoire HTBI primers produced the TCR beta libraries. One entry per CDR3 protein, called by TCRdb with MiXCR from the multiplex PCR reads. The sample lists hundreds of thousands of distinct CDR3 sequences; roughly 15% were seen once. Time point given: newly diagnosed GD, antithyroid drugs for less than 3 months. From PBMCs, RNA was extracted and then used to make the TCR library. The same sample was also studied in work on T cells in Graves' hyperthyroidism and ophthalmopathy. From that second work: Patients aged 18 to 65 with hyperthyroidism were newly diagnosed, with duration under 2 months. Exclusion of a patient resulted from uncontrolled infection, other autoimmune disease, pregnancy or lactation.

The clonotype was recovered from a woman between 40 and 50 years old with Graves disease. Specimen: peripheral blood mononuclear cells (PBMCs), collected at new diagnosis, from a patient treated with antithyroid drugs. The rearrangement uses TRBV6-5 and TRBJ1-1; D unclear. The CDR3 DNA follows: TGTGCCAGAAGTTACGGTTCGGGGTCAGCTTTCTTT. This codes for CARSYGSGSAFF.